These T cell receptor beta chains were read from a single sample in a study of regulatory T cells in long-lasting Graves disease. TCRdb reprocessed the multiplex PCR reads with MiXCR, giving one entry per CDR3 protein. The repertoire holds 400,000 to 450,000 distinct CDR3 sequences, with about a quarter as singletons. Specimen: peripheral blood mononuclear cells (PBMCs), collected when the disease was refractory, from a patient treated with antithyroid drugs. The origin of the receptors is a female donor with Graves disease. CDR3s include the opening cysteine and the closing phenylalanine or tryptophan. The D gene is left open where the match is weak. Only part of the rows carry a size: once, few, many, or a class if the clone is expanded.

TRBJ1-4 | many | - | TRBV30 | CAWSGGGNEKLFF | TGTGCCTGGAGTGGTGGGGGAAATGAAAAACTGTTTTTT
TRBJ2-7 | - | TRBD2 | TRBV6-4 | CASSDPDSGRSSYEQYF | TGTGCCAGCAGTGACCCCGATAGCGGGAGGAGCTCCTACGAGCAGTACTTC
TRBJ2-7 | few | - | TRBV7-2 | CASSTHSDSAYEQYF | TGTGCCAGCAGCACTCACTCGGACAGCGCCTACGAGCAGTACTTC
TRBJ1-2 | many | TRBD1 | TRBV28 | CATKGQATYGYTF | TGTGCCACAAAGGGACAGGCAACCTATGGCTACACCTTC
TRBJ1-2 | many | TRBD1 | TRBV7-9 | CASSSHRGPDGYTF | TGTGCCAGCAGCTCCCACAGGGGGCCTGATGGCTACACCTTC
TRBJ2-2 | many | - | TRBV12-5 | CASGLGTTSNTGELFF | TGTGCTAGTGGTTTGGGGACTACCTCAAACACCGGGGAGCTGTTTTTT
TRBJ1-1 | - | TRBD1 | TRBV11-2 | CASSAEGAFAQAFF | TGTGCCAGCAGCGCAGAGGGGGCTTTCGCCCAAGCTTTCTTT
TRBJ2-7 | many | - | TRBV12-3/TRBV12-4 | CASSLSDTSGEQYF | TGTGCCAGCAGTTTATCAGATACCTCCGGGGAGCAGTACTTC
TRBJ1-2 | - | TRBD1 | TRBV12-3/TRBV12-4 | CASSPTGRSGSYTF | TGTGCCAGCAGTCCGACAGGGCGGTCTGGAAGCTACACCTTC
TRBJ2-3 | - | TRBD2 | TRBV6-1 | CASSGWREETDTQYF | TGTGCCAGCAGTGGTTGGCGGGAGGAGACAGATACGCAGTATTTT
TRBJ2-7 | many | - | TRBV20-1 | CSARPSSYEQYF | TGCAGTGCTAGACCGAGCTCCTACGAGCAGTACTTC
TRBJ1-1 | many | - | TRBV11-2 | CASSSTTGTEAFF | TGTGCCAGCAGTTCCACAACAGGGACTGAAGCTTTCTTT
TRBJ2-7 | few | - | TRBV5-1 | CASSPGDSPYEQYF | TGCGCCAGCAGCCCGGGGGACAGCCCCTACGAGCAGTACTTC
TRBJ1-1 | many | - | TRBV20-1 | CSAPLAGRLNTEAFF | TGCAGTGCTCCCCTCGCGGGGCGGTTGAACACTGAAGCTTTCTTT
TRBJ1-4 | - | - | TRBV7-9 | CASSLWVQDGEKLFF | TGTGCCAGCAGCTTATGGGTGCAGGATGGTGAAAAACTGTTTTTT
TRBJ1-6 | few | - | TRBV5-4 | CASSLQSSRFGQPNSPLHF | TGTGCCAGCAGCTTGCAGTCATCGAGATTCGGACAGCCGAATTCACCCCTCCACTTT
TRBJ2-4 | few | TRBD2 | TRBV5-5 | CASSFGGSAKNIQYF | TGTGCCAGCAGCTTCGGCGGGAGCGCCAAAAACATTCAGTACTTC
TRBJ2-7 | few | TRBD2 | TRBV6-2/TRBV6-3 | CASSYSGRPYEQYF | TGTGCCAGCAGTTACAGCGGGAGACCCTACGAGCAGTACTTC
TRBJ2-1 | - | TRBD2 | TRBV27 | CASSPSGRYNEQFF | TGTGCCAGCAGTCCTAGCGGGAGGTACAATGAGCAGTTCTTC
TRBJ2-5 | many | TRBD1 | TRBV30 | CASSRTGRTQYF | TGTGCCTCGTCAAGGACAGGGCGGACCCAGTACTTC
TRBJ2-1 | - | - | TRBV6-1 | CASRATVSSYNEQFF | TGTGCCAGCAGGGCCACAGTGAGCTCCTACAATGAGCAGTTCTTC
TRBJ2-5 | many | TRBD1 | TRBV18 | CASSPRTGAEETQYF | TGTGCCAGCTCACCACGGACAGGGGCGGAGGAGACCCAGTACTTC
TRBJ1-2 | many | - | TRBV6-5 | CASSWARSEYGYTF | TGTGCCAGCAGTTGGGCGCGGAGTGAATATGGCTACACCTTC
TRBJ1-1 | few | TRBD1 | TRBV19 | CASTNRGDSEAFF | TGTGCCAGTACTAACAGGGGTGACTCTGAAGCTTTCTTT
TRBJ2-2 | - | TRBD2 | TRBV5-1 | CASSPRTSGSNTGELFF | TGCGCCAGCAGCCCCCGGACTAGCGGGAGTAACACCGGGGAGCTGTTTTTT
TRBJ1-3 | - | TRBD1 | TRBV29-1 | CSVARGPGNTIYF | TGCAGCGTTGCTAGGGGGCCTGGAAACACCATATATTTT
TRBJ2-7 | many | - | TRBV6-1 | CASSDRVLSREDYEQYF | TGTGCCAGCAGCGACAGGGTTCTCTCGAGGGAGGATTACGAGCAGTACTTC
TRBJ2-7 | - | TRBD2 | TRBV7-8 | CASSLRSSGRAISGEQYF | TGTGCCAGCAGCTTAAGGTCTAGCGGGAGGGCCATAAGCGGCGAGCAGTACTTC
TRBJ1-1 | once | - | TRBV20-1 | CSARGAGFGTEAFF | TGCAGTGCTAGAGGGGCAGGATTCGGCACTGAAGCTTTCTTT
TRBJ2-4 | many | TRBD1 | TRBV2 | CASSEDLWDRGRDIQYF | TGTGCCAGCAGTGAAGACCTTTGGGACAGGGGTAGGGACATTCAGTACTTC
TRBJ1-1 | few | - | TRBV7-2 | CASSLRTQEAFF | TGTGCCAGCAGCTTAAGGACCCAAGAAGCTTTCTTT
TRBJ1-2 | few | TRBD1 | TRBV20-1 | CSVGDRGAYGYTF | TGCAGTGTCGGGGACAGGGGCGCTTATGGCTACACCTTC
TRBJ1-4 | few | - | TRBV10-3 | CASRDLGFEKLFF | TGTGCCAGCCGAGACCTGGGTTTTGAAAAACTGTTTTTT
TRBJ2-7 | - | TRBD2 | TRBV4-1 | CASSQVAGGREEQYF | TGCGCCAGCAGCCAAGTAGCGGGAGGACGAGAGGAGCAGTACTTC
TRBJ2-5 | few | - | TRBV6-1 | CASSEYGTQYF | TGTGCCAGCAGTGAGTACGGGACCCAGTACTTC
TRBJ2-3 | - | - | TRBV6-2/TRBV6-3 | CASSPGGSPDTQYF | TGTGCCAGCAGCCCCGGGGGTAGCCCAGATACGCAGTATTTT
TRBJ2-3 | - | TRBD2 | TRBV20-1 | CSASYLAGGWSTDTQYF | TGCAGTGCTAGCTATCTAGCGGGAGGGTGGAGCACAGATACGCAGTATTTT
TRBJ2-7 | - | - | TRBV19 | CASRKDGGLPYEQYF | TGTGCCAGTAGGAAGGACGGGGGGCTACCCTACGAGCAGTACTTC
TRBJ1-1 | - | TRBD1 | TRBV5-1 | CASSLYPTGFVVWDTEAFF | TGCGCCAGCAGCTTGTACCCGACAGGGTTCGTGGTTTGGGACACTGAAGCTTTCTTT
TRBJ1-2 | - | - | TRBV20-1 | CSAREGLYGYAF | TGCAGTGCTAGAGAGGGTCTCTATGGCTACGCCTTC
TRBJ2-2 | - | TRBD2 | TRBV30 | CAWSALTSRRTGELFF | TGTGCCTGGAGTGCCTTGACTAGCCGAAGGACCGGGGAGCTGTTTTTT
TRBJ2-4 | - | - | TRBV20-1 | CSASSGEGLDIQYF | TGCAGTGCTAGCTCCGGGGAAGGATTGGACATTCAGTACTTC
TRBJ2-5 | many | - | TRBV28 | CASSPRTETQYF | TGTGCCAGCAGTCCCCGGACGGAGACCCAGTACTTC
TRBJ2-5 | many | TRBD1 | TRBV30 | CAWGTAQETQYF | TGTGCCTGGGGGACAGCCCAAGAGACCCAGTACTTC
TRBJ2-5 | - | - | TRBV19 | CASRRVGRGETQYF | TGTGCCAGTAGAAGGGTGGGGAGAGGAGAGACCCAGTACTTC
TRBJ1-1 | many | TRBD1 | TRBV20-1 | CSASGQVRNTEAFF | TGCAGTGCTTCAGGACAGGTCCGGAACACTGAAGCTTTCTTT
TRBJ1-1 | few | - | TRBV24-1 | CATSDTGLPGTEAFF | TGTGCCACCAGTGATACAGGCCTCCCGGGCACTGAAGCTTTCTTT
TRBJ1-4 | few | - | TRBV20-1 | CSAARGEKLFF | TGCAGTGCGGCGAGGGGTGAAAAACTGTTTTTT
TRBJ2-5 | few | TRBD1 | TRBV5-1 | CASSLGQGALETQYF | TGCGCCAGCAGCTTGGGACAGGGGGCCTTGGAGACCCAGTACTTC
TRBJ2-1 | - | - | TRBV20-1 | CSAIVWRNNEQFF | TGCAGTGCTATTGTATGGCGAAACAATGAGCAGTTCTTC
TRBJ1-1 | - | - | TRBV20-1 | CSAAESNTEAFF | TGCAGTGCTGCTGAATCGAACACTGAAGCTTTCTTT
TRBJ2-5 | many | TRBD2 | TRBV20-1 | CSAPRGLAGDETQYF | TGCAGTGCCCCTCGGGGGCTAGCGGGAGATGAGACCCAGTACTTC
TRBJ1-2 | many | - | TRBV28 | CASSLTINYGYTF | TGTGCCAGCAGTCTGACAATCAACTATGGCTACACCTTC
TRBJ2-7 | many | - | TRBV12-3/TRBV12-4 | CASTGTGSYEQYF | TGTGCCAGTACCGGGACCGGCTCCTACGAGCAGTACTTC
TRBJ2-2 | - | - | TRBV7-2 | CASSFSRRATGELFF | TGTGCCAGCAGCTTTAGCAGGAGGGCCACCGGGGAGCTGTTTTTT
TRBJ1-1 | - | TRBD1 | TRBV25-1 | CANKPGQKNTEAFF | TGTGCCAACAAACCGGGACAGAAGAACACTGAAGCTTTCTTT
TRBJ1-6 | few | TRBD1 | TRBV28 | CASSLADRGQTLHF | TGTGCCAGCAGTTTAGCCGACAGGGGGCAAACCCTCCACTTT
TRBJ2-1 | - | - | TRBV5-1 | CASSLASYRGGSEQFF | TGCGCCAGCAGCTTGGCCAGCTACAGGGGGGGGAGTGAGCAGTTCTTC
TRBJ1-2 | many | - | TRBV7-8 | CASSLLRNRGYGYTF | TGTGCCAGCAGCTTACTCCGTAACCGGGGCTATGGCTACACCTTC